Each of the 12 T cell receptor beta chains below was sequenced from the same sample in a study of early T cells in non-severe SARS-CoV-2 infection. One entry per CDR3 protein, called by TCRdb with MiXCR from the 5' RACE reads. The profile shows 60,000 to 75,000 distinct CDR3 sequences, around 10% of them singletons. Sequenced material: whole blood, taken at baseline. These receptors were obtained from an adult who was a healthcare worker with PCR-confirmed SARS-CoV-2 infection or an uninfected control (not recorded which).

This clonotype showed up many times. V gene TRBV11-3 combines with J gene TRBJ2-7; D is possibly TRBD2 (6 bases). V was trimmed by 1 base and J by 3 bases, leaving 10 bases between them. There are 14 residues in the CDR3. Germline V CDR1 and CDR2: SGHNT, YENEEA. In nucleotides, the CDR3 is TGTGCCAGCAGCTTAGCCCCGGGAGACTACGAGCAGTACTTC. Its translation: CASSLAPGDYEQYF.

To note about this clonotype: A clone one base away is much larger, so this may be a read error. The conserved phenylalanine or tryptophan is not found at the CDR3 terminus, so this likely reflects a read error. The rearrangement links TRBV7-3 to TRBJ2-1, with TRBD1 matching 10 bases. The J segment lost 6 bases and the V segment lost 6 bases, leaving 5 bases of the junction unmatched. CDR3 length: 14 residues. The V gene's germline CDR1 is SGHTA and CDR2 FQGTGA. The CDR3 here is CASRPGQGSNEQFL. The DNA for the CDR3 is TGTGCCAGCAGGCCGGGACAGGGGAGCAATGAGCAGTTCTTA.

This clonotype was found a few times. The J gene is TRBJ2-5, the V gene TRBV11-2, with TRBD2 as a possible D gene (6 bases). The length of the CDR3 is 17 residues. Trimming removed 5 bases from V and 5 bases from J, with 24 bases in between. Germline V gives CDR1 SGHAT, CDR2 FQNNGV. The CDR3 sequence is CASSQPRDFPHAETQYF. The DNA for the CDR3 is TGTGCCAGCAGCCAACCCCGGGACTTCCCACATGCGGAGACCCAGTACTTC.

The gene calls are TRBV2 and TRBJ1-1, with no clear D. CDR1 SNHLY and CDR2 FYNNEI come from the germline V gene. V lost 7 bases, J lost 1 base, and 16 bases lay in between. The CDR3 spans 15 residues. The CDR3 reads CASTPDRNRNTEAFF. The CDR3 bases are TGTGCCAGCACCCCCGATCGGAACAGGAACACTGAAGCTTTCTTT.

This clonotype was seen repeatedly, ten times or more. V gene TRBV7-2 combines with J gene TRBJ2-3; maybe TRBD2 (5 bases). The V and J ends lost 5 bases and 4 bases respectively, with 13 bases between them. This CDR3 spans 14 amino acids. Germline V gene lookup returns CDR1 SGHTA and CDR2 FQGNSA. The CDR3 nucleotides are TGTGCCAGCAGCATGTACCGGGAATCAGATACGCAGTATTTT. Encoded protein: CASSMYRESDTQYF.

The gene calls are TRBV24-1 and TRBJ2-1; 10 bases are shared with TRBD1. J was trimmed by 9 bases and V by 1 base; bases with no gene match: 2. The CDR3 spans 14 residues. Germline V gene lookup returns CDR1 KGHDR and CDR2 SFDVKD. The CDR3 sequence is CATSDFGTGAEQFF. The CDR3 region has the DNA TGTGCCACCAGTGATTTTGGGACAGGGGCTGAGCAGTTCTTC.

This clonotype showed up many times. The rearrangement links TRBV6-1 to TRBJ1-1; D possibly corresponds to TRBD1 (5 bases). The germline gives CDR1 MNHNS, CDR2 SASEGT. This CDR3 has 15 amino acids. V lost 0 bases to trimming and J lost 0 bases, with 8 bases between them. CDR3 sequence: CASSEARGLNTEAFF. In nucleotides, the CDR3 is TGTGCCAGCAGTGAAGCGAGGGGACTGAACACTGAAGCTTTCTTT.

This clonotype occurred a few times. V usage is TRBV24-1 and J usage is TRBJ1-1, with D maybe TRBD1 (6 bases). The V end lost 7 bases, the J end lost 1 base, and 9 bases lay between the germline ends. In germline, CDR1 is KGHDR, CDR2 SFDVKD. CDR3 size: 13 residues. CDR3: CATRWGANTEAFF. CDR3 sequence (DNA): TGTGCCACCAGGTGGGGGGCGAACACTGAAGCTTTCTTT.

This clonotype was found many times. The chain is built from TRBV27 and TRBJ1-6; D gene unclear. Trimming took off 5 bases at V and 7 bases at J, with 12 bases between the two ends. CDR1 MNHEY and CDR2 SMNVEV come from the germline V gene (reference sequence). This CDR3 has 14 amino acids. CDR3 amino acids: CASSALGYNSPLHF. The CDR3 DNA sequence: TGTGCCAGCAGTGCTTTGGGGTACAATTCACCCCTCCACTTT.

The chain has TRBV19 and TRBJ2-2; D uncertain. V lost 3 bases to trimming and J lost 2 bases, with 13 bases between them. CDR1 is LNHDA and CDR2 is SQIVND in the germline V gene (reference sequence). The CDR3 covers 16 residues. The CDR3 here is CASSMAELVNTGELFF. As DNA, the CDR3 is TGTGCCAGTAGTATGGCGGAGCTAGTTAACACCGGGGAGCTGTTTTTT.

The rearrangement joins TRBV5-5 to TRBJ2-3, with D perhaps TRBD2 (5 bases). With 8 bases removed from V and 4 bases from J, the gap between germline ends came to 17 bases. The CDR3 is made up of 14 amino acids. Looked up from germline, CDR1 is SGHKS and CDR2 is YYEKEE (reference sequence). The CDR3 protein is CASFPERLSDTQYF. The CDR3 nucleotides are TGTGCCAGTTTCCCCGAGCGGCTTTCAGATACGCAGTATTTT.

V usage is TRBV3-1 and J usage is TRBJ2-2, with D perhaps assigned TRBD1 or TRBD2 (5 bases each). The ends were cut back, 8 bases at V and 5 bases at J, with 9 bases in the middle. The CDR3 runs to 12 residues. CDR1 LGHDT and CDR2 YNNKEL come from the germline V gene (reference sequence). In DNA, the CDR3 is TGTGCCAGCGCGAGGGGAACCGGGGAGCTGTTTTTT. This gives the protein CASARGTGELFF.